The 23 T cell receptor beta chains below were found in one sample sequenced in a study of T cells in Graves' hyperthyroidism and ophthalmopathy. Regions amplified from RNA transcripts were the TCR beta CDR3 regions. An initial round of RT-PCR targeting the TCR CDR3 relied on the HTBI primer set. Using its own MiXCR run on the multiplex PCR reads, TCRdb lists one record per CDR3 protein. The sample has 300,000 to 400,000 distinct CDR3 sequences; roughly 15% are singletons. Sequences were obtained from blood. The receptors originated from a woman aged 25 to 39 with Graves' ophthalmopathy.

This clonotype appeared many times. This chain uses TRBV30 with TRBJ2-3; 8 positions match TRBD2. V gave up 3 bases and J gave up 4 bases; unmatched junction bases: 3. This CDR3 has 13 amino acids. The germline CDR1 and CDR2 sequences are GTSNPN and SVGIG (reference sequence). The CDR3 nucleotides read TGTGCCTGGAGCGGGGGGGAGCCAGATACGCAGTATTTT. Amino acids: CAWSGGEPDTQYF. Full variable domain (remainder filled in from reference TRBV30 and TRBJ2-3): SQTIHQWPATLVQPVGSPLSLECTVEGTSNPNLYWYRQAAGRGLQLLFYSVGIGQISSEVPQNLSASRPQDRQFILSSKKLLLSDSGFYLCAWSGGEPDTQYFGPGTRLTVL.

Ten or more counts support this clonotype. The chain is built from TRBV7-6 and TRBJ2-1; D is undetermined. V was pared by 4 bases and J by 4 bases, with 8 bases between. Germline CDR1 SGHVS, CDR2 FNYEAQ. The CDR3 runs to 13 residues. The CDR3 DNA is TGTGCCAGCAGCTCGTACGGATACAATGAGCAGTTCTTC. Encoded protein: CASSSYGYNEQFF.

This clonotype turned up a few times. The rearrangement joins TRBV6-2 or TRBV6-3 to TRBJ1-1; 7 positions match TRBD1. CDR3 length equals 13 residues. Germline-derived CDR1 and CDR2 are MNHEY and SVGEGT. With 7 bases clipped from V and 3 bases from J, the junction kept 5 bases outside the gene matches. The CDR3 DNA reads TGTGCCAGCACGTACAGGGGATACACTGAAGCTTTCTTT. This translates into CASTYRGYTEAFF.

This clonotype has just a few counts. Sequence at one end of the junction differs from germline and may be a read error. V gene TRBV4-2 combines with J gene TRBJ1-3, with D hard to call. The CDR3 extends over 19 amino acids. Germline V lookup: CDR1 LGHNA, CDR2 YNFKEQ. Written as DNA, the CDR3 is TGTGCCAGCAGACAAGAATTTGGTGGAGCTTTTAGCTCTGGAAACACCATATATTTT. This codes for CASRQEFGGAFSSGNTIYF.

CDR3 in amino acids: CASNNTGRYSNQPQHF. The CDR3, as DNA: TGTGCCAGCAACAACACGGGACGGTATAGCAATCAGCCCCAGCATTTT. J is TRBJ1-5 and V is TRBV7-2; D may be TRBD1 (5 bases). The length of the CDR3 is 16 residues. The germline V gene encodes CDR1 SGHTA and CDR2 FQGNSA. The V gene lost 7 bases and the J gene lost 0 bases, with 16 bases spanning the gap.

This clonotype has only a few counts. As DNA, the CDR3 is TGTGCCAGCAGCCACCGGACACTGGGAAACACCATATATTTT. Protein product: CASSHRTLGNTIYF. The V gene is TRBV14, the J gene TRBJ1-3; TRBD1 is a possible D gene (5 bases). The CDR3 runs to 14 residues. Trimming pared 3 bases from V and 4 bases from J, leaving 10 bases between. Per germline, CDR1 SGHDN and CDR2 FVKESK.

This clonotype was detected many times. The chain combines TRBV28 with TRBJ2-3, with 8 positions matching TRBD2. The CDR3 has 15 amino acids. The V gene's germline CDR1 is MDHEN and CDR2 SYDVKM. With 3 bases clipped from V and 6 bases from J, the junction kept 8 bases outside the gene matches. This CDR3 is CASSFSGGLGDTQYF. The CDR3 coding sequence is TGTGCCAGCAGTTTCAGCGGGGGCCTGGGGGATACGCAGTATTTT.

There are many counts of this clonotype. The chain joins TRBV12-3 or TRBV12-4 to TRBJ1-5, with D hard to call. V lost 2 bases and J 6 bases, leaving 8 bases between the germline ends. CDR3 length: 13 amino acids. CDR3 protein: CASSLPGFQPQHF. The CDR3 nucleotides are TGTGCCAGCAGTTTACCGGGGTTTCAGCCCCAGCATTTT.

This chain joins TRBV19 and TRBJ1-1; no clear D gene. Per the germline V gene, CDR1 is LNHDA and CDR2 is SQIVND (reference sequence). The CDR3 covers 12 residues. V was shortened by 6 bases and J by 4 bases, with 9 bases between the two germline ends. Here the CDR3 reads CASRGRATEAFF. CDR3 sequence (DNA): TGTGCCAGTAGGGGGAGGGCCACTGAAGCTTTCTTT.

This clonotype has a count of ten or more. The gene calls are TRBV7-2 and TRBJ2-3; unclear D gene. CDR3 length: 11 residues. The germline V and J ends were trimmed by 5 bases and 11 bases, with 11 bases remaining between them. Looked up from germline, CDR1 is SGHTA and CDR2 is FQGNSA. The CDR3 reads CASSASHGQYF. The CDR3 DNA sequence: TGTGCCAGCAGCGCTAGTCATGGGCAGTATTTT.

The table lists this clonotype with many counts. The chain uses TRBV3-1 and TRBJ2-5, with 7 positions matching TRBD1. Germline V gives CDR1 LGHDT, CDR2 YNNKEL (reference sequence). The ends lost 1 base at V and 7 bases at J; junction bases unmatched: 9. The CDR3 spans 15 residues. CDR3 coding DNA: TGTGCCAGCAGCCAAGGACAGGGCTTGGGTTGGACCCAGTACTTC. Amino acids: CASSQGQGLGWTQYF.

The gene calls are TRBV3-1 and TRBJ2-1; 7 bases match TRBD2. Germline V gives CDR1 LGHDT, CDR2 YNNKEL (reference sequence). CDR3 length equals 13 residues. After removal of 1 base from V and 6 bases from J, the junction contained 0 bases not matched to a gene. CDR3 sequence reads: CASSQGGGNEQFF. The CDR3 coding sequence is TGTGCCAGCAGCCAAGGGGGGGGCAATGAGCAGTTCTTC.

This chain uses TRBV15 with TRBJ1-6, with D perhaps TRBD1 (5 bases). Between the trimmed V and J ends, which lost 3 bases and 0 bases, there was a span of 9 bases. The CDR3 is made up of 16 amino acids. In germline, CDR1 is LNHNV, CDR2 YYDKDF (reference sequence). The CDR3 region is CATSSRGSSYNSPLHF. The CDR3 DNA follows: TGTGCCACCAGCAGTCGGGGCAGCTCCTATAATTCACCCCTCCACTTT. Based on the CDR3 plus reference TRBV15 and TRBJ1-6, the full variable domain is DAMVIQNPRYQVTQFGKPVTLSCSQTLNHNVMYWYQQKSSQAPKLLFHYYDKDFNNEADTPDNFQSRRPNTSFCFLDIRSPGLGDTAMYLCATSSRGSSYNSPLHFGNGTRLTVT.

This clonotype was found many times. V gene TRBV3-1 combines with J gene TRBJ2-2; the D gene is possibly TRBD2 (6 bases). Germline CDR1 reads LGHDT; CDR2 reads YNNKEL (reference sequence). Between the trimmed V and J ends, which lost 5 bases and 1 base, there was a span of 8 bases. The CDR3 consists of 14 residues. The CDR3 loop reads CASSDGRNTGELFF. In DNA, the CDR3 is TGTGCCAGCAGCGACGGGAGGAACACCGGGGAGCTGTTTTTT. The variable domain in full, completed from reference TRBV3-1 and TRBJ2-2, reads DTAVSQTPKYLVTQMGNDKSIKCEQNLGHDTMYWYKQDSKKFLKIMFSYNNKELIINETVPNRFSPKSPDKAHLNLHINSLELGDSAVYFCASSDGRNTGELFFGEGSRLTVL.

This clonotype was seen at least ten times. This chain joins TRBV28 and TRBJ1-4; D not certain. The CDR3 has 13 residues. The V gene lost 7 bases and the J gene lost 8 bases, with 14 bases spanning the gap. From germline, CDR1 is MDHEN and CDR2 SYDVKM. The DNA for the CDR3 is TGTGCCAGCAATTATAACCGGAAGGAAAAACTGTTTTTT. It yields the protein CASNYNRKEKLFF.

At least ten counts were recorded for this clonotype. The rearrangement uses TRBV7-8 and TRBJ1-6; D perhaps matches TRBD1 (6 bases). Germline CDR1 SGHVS, CDR2 FQNEAQ. This CDR3 region has 15 residues. V gave up 2 bases and J gave up 7 bases, with 12 bases separating them. The CDR3, as DNA: TGTGCCAGCAGCTTATCGGACAGCCGAAATTCACCCCTCCACTTT. Its translation: CASSLSDSRNSPLHF.

This clonotype has ten or more counts. V gene TRBV2 combines with J gene TRBJ2-5; the D gene is possibly TRBD2 (5 bases). Germline assignment: CDR1 SNHLY and CDR2 FYNNEI. This CDR3 region has 16 residues. V lost 3 bases, J lost 0 bases, and 14 bases lay in between. CDR3 DNA sequence: TGTGCCAGCAGTGACCCTAGCAAGGGTTACCAAGAGACCCAGTACTTC. As protein: CASSDPSKGYQETQYF. The entire variable domain, with the rest obtained from reference TRBV2 and TRBJ2-5, is as follows: EPEVTQTPSHQVTQMGQEVILRCVPISNHLYFYWYRQILGQKVEFLVSFYNNEISEKSEIFDDQFSVERPDGSNFTLKIRSTKLEDSAMYFCASSDPSKGYQETQYFGPGTRLLVL.

This clonotype was detected a few times. V usage is TRBV7-2 and J usage is TRBJ1-4; D unresolved. V lost 2 bases to trimming and J lost 8 bases, with 9 bases between them. This CDR3 comprises 13 residues. Germline CDR1 is SGHTA and CDR2 is FQGNSA. The CDR3 coding sequence is TGTGCCAGCAGCTTACTCTCGGGAGAAAAACTGTTTTTT. Translation: CASSLLSGEKLFF.

This clonotype was detected ten times or more. DNA of the CDR3: TGTGCCAGCAGCTTACAGGGGGCCCAGGGGACCCAGTACTTC. It specifies CASSLQGAQGTQYF. The chain couples TRBV7-3 to TRBJ2-5; 8 bases are shared with TRBD1. Germline V gives CDR1 SGHTA, CDR2 FQGTGA. The CDR3 length is 14 residues. With V trimmed by 2 bases and J by 7 bases, 6 bases remained unmatched. The full variable domain, its missing parts supplied by reference TRBV7-3 and TRBJ2-5, is GAGVSQTPSNKVTEKGKYVELRCDPISGHTALYWYRQSLGQGPEFLIYFQGTGAADDSGLPNDRFFAVRPEGSVSTLKIQRTERGDSAVYLCASSLQGAQGTQYFGPGTRLLVL.

This clonotype has more than one count but fewer than ten. This chain uses TRBV25-1 with TRBJ1-6; D remains ambiguous. Per the germline V gene, CDR1 is MGHDK and CDR2 is SYGVNS. Trimming left V 4 bases short and J 1 base short, with 11 bases between. The CDR3 is 16 amino acids. CDR3 amino acids: CASSAHSASYNSPLHF. CDR3 DNA: TGTGCCAGCAGTGCCCATTCGGCGTCCTATAATTCACCCCTCCACTTT.

This clonotype was found many times. The chain uses TRBV12-3 or TRBV12-4 and TRBJ2-7; D possibly matches TRBD1 or TRBD2 (5 bases each). CDR3 length equals 15 residues. Trimming left V 7 bases short and J 5 bases short, with 21 bases between. DNA of the CDR3: TGTGCCAGCAACCAGAGGACGAGGGGTCGCCACGAGCAGTACTTC. Translation: CASNQRTRGRHEQYF.

A note on this clonotype: A read error may be the cause here, since a much bigger clone is one base away. V is TRBV30 and J is TRBJ2-1; D is unresolved. The V gene's germline CDR1 is GTSNPN and CDR2 SVGIG (reference sequence). CDR3 size: 14 residues. V lost 2 bases and J 3 bases, leaving 11 bases between the germline ends. The CDR3 coding sequence is TGTGCCTGGAGTATCGGACGGAACTACAATGAGCAGTTCTTC. Translating gives CAWSIGRNYNEQFF.

In the case of this clonotype: Relative to the germline gene, one junction end is altered; a read error may explain this. The V call is TRBV6-1, the J call TRBJ2-7; D gene ambiguous. CDR3 length equals 17 residues. Germline CDR1 MNHNS, CDR2 SASEGT. The CDR3 protein is CTSRPAYVTKSSCEQYF. CDR3 bases: TGTACCAGCAGACCAGCCTACGTGACGAAAAGCTCCTGCGAGCAGTACTTC.